This note documents a single T cell receptor beta chain sequence. The run of the v3.0 immunoSEQ assay was at survey level. Clones were sequenced by immunoSEQ multiplex PCR, and TCRdb holds only the in-frame ones, with some missing. Found here are over 15,000 clones, 65% to 85% of them singletons; the top ten hold 14% to 15%. The sample originates from a study of long-term antiretroviral therapy in people with HIV. Looked up from germline, CDR1 is SGHTA and CDR2 is FQGTGA. V gave up 4 bases and J gave up 1 base; unmatched junction bases: 2. This CDR3 is built from 16 residues. This clonotype was sampled from a woman aged 50 to 65 with HIV. The sequencing here drew on unsorted PBMCs, taken roughly 2.5 years before starting antiretroviral therapy. The gene calls are TRBV7-3 and TRBJ2-2, with 11 bases identical to TRBD2. CDR3 in DNA: TGTGCCAGCAGCTCAACTAGCGGGGGGAACACCGGGGAGCTGTTTTTT. This encodes CASSSTSGGNTGELFF.